This T cell receptor beta chain was identified during a study of Ad26.COV2.S vaccination and SARS-CoV-2 variants (dated by TCRdb to about 2021). Study-level background: Vaccine-arm donors came from COV1001, a multicentre, randomized, double-blind, placebo-controlled phase I-IIa trial of Ad26.COV2.S in healthy adults. Investigators remained blinded to trial group allocation during experiments and outcome assessment. The specificity and breadth of SARS-CoV-2-reactive T cell receptors after Ad26.COV2.S vaccination were assessed by TCRbeta repertoire sequencing. Ad26.COV2.S was administered intramuscularly at 5 x 10^10 or 1 x 10^11 viral particles, either as a single shot or as two shots given 56 days apart. A total of some 30 samples were included in the TCR-sequenced set, comprising 19 Ad26.COV2.S vaccine recipients, 5 placebo recipients and 8 SARS-CoV-2 convalescent individuals. Participants in the trial were split at random into five groups of five each, receiving low-dose or high-dose Ad26.COV2.S once or twice, or else placebo on both occasions.

Study-level results and caveats: Higher spike-specific TCR breadth was observed in Ad26.COV2.S recipients than in placebo recipients (P = 0.0014). After vaccination, substantial breadth of spike-specific CD8+ and CD4+ T cell responses was reported. Vaccine and placebo recipients had comparable non-spike TCR breadth, which fits with the vaccine containing only spike. Comparing responses between vaccine doses or regimens was not something the study was powered to do. The authors noted that the TCR breadth and depth analyses may have underestimated total T cell responses.

TCRbeta CDR3 regions were sequenced with the immunoSEQ Assay. After extraction, genomic DNA underwent amplification by bias-controlled multiplex PCR, followed by high-throughput sequencing. In the source study's methods: To quantify the absolute abundance of every unique TCRbeta CDR3 region, sequences were collapsed and filtered. T cell fraction was estimated by normalization of TCRbeta template counts to usable DNA, with usable DNA being measured through amplification of reference genes present in all nucleated cells. Repertoire TCRs were annotated as SARS-CoV-2-specific by exact matching of V gene, CDR3 amino acid sequence and J gene to a known reactive TCR set. The reference SARS-CoV-2 TCR set was obtained from MIRA and was filtered for enrichment in COVID-19-positive ImmuneCODE repertoires, whereby public or cross-reactive TCRs were removed. Using the MIRA antigens, annotated TCRs were further analysed by specific ORF or by position within an ORF. Breadth was defined as annotated unique rearrangements over total unique productive rearrangements; depth was the summed frequency of those rearrangements. Two-sided Wilcoxon rank-sum tests were applied when comparing TCR breadth between groups. TCRdb took over this immuneACCESS table, retaining in-frame rearrangements with V and J assigned. Such tables are incomplete; in checked studies, under half of the missing clones stem from an unresolved V gene, and the remainder is unexplained. Clonal size and the V and J genes are those of that table, whereas D and trimming came from the DNA. Across this sample there are 350,000 to 400,000 clones, with more than 85% seen only once. The leading ten clones occupy roughly 3.2% of the sample.

This specimen's treatment or condition label, interpreted: some 20 received Ad26.COV2.S at low or high dose, single or two shots; 5 received placebo; per-sample allocation not given. For vaccine and placebo recipients, repertoires were sequenced using samples collected on day 63 after the first injection. In Cohort 1b, roughly 25 adults aged 18-55 years were enrolled at a single site in Boston, USA, between 29 July and 7 August 2020. Ad26.COV2.S consisted of a replication-incompetent adenovirus type 26 vector by which a prefusion-stabilized SARS-CoV-2 spike protein from the original Wuhan strain was expressed. Remarks on this clone: Its antigen remains undetermined. Within one base of it there is no much larger clone, and no base qualities were kept.

The sequencing here drew on peripheral blood, taken in a trial of Ad26.COV2.S vaccine versus placebo. This TCR derives from a person between 18 and 60 years old who received the Ad26.COV2.S COVID-19 vaccine or a placebo.

CDR3 protein: CASSFGGSGANVLTF. The nucleotide sequence reads TGTGCCAGCAGCTTCGGGGGCTCTGGGGCCAACGTCCTGACTTTC. The sequence links TRBV5-4 to TRBJ2-6, and possibly TRBD2, on 6 matching bases. Reading the germline V gene (reference sequence) gives CDR1 SGHNT and CDR2 YYREEE. The CDR3 numbers 15 residues from cysteine through phenylalanine. Of all the DNA, just the CDR3 is kept, 45 bases in frame from base 1. The V end loses 2 bases and the J end loses 0 bases, and a stretch of 6 bases separates them. The reference TRBV5-4 and TRBJ2-6 proteins fill in what lies around the CDR3, so the full variable domain reads ETGVTQSPTHLIKTRGQQVTLRCSSQSGHNTVSWYQQALGQGPQFIFQYYREEENGRGNFPPRFSGLQFPNYSSELNVNALELDDSALYLCASSFGGSGANVLTFGAGSRLTVL.